This T cell receptor (beta chain) was sequenced for a study of OX40 agonist ivuxolimab in advanced cancers. Broadly, across the study: Ivuxolimab was a fully human IgG2 agonistic monoclonal antibody targeting the costimulatory receptor OX40 (CD134). Intravenous ivuxolimab was administered to patients every 2 weeks at six dose levels: 0.01, 0.1, 0.3, 1.5, 3 and 10 mg/kg. Of the roughly 54 dose-escalation patients, hepatocellular carcinoma was present in 19, melanoma in roughly 15, renal cell carcinoma in 9 and head and neck cancer in 9. In the dose-escalation cohort, 82.7% of patients were male, and the mean age was roughly 60 years, with a range of about 23 to 85. Patients were allowed to have had prior anti-PD-1, anti-PD-L1 or anti-CTLA-4 therapy, and around two fifths of the dose-escalation patients had been treated with checkpoint inhibitors. Partial responses occurred in three dose-escalation patients: two with cutaneous melanoma and one with hepatocellular carcinoma. The point of sequencing TCRbeta in the periphery was to test whether ivuxolimab changed TCR sequence diversity and drove clonal T-cell expansion. The paper reports the monotherapy dose-escalation portion (N of about 50 patients) of the phase I ivuxolimab trial.

Notes on this clone: Its antigen is still unknown. Base qualities were left out, and no much larger clone turns up one base away.

For sequencing of the TCRbeta CDR3 region, genomic DNA was extracted from the sorted cells. The immunoSEQ Assay was used to sequence the TCRbeta CDR3 regions. What TCRdb holds here is the immuneACCESS table cut down to in-frame rearrangements. Part of the clones is not present; checked against another copy, under half of the missing clones reflect an unresolved V gene, and the others are unexplained. The sample has some 43,000 clones on record, approximately 87% of them singletons. The ten biggest clones cover about a tenth of the sample. The trial excluded patients who had a history of autoimmune disease or were on systemic immunosuppression. In every dose cohort, peripheral blood was drawn for TCR sequencing at baseline, cycle 4 day 1, and cycle 7 day 1. The samples were taken from a phase I, first-in-human, multicenter, open-label dose-escalation trial of ivuxolimab. The trial enrolled adults with locally advanced or metastatic head and neck squamous cell, hepatocellular, melanoma or renal cell carcinoma. Before TCR sequencing, CD4+ T cells and CD8+ T cells from peripheral blood were sorted into separate populations.

The research as a whole found: In the 0.1-3.0 mg/kg groups, partial responders were among the patients with the lowest normalized peripheral clonal expansion, particularly in CD8+ T cells. At doses from 0.1 to 3.0 mg/kg, clonal expansion was seen in both CD4+ and CD8+ blood T cells between baseline and week 6. On average, CD8+ T cells showed more expanded clones than CD4+ T cells after ivuxolimab. Low levels of normalized T-cell clonal expansion were also seen in some patients who did not respond. Which antigens the clonally expanded peripheral T cells were specific for was not determined.

The germline V and J ends show losses of 5 bases and 3 bases respectively, and no gene match explains 2 bases of the junction. From a lookup of the germline V gene (reference sequence), CDR1 and CDR2 are MNHEY and SMNVEV. CDR3 length: 13 amino acids, cysteine to phenylalanine. The only DNA kept is the CDR3, 39 bases in frame from the first base. The chain is encoded by TRBV27 joined to TRBJ1-1, and 8 junctional nucleotides match TRBD1. This TCR was recovered from an adult with an advanced solid tumor such as melanoma, head and neck, liver or kidney cancer. This material consisted of CD4+ or CD8+ T cells sorted from blood, taken in a trial of the OX40 agonist ivuxolimab. Here the CDR3 is given as CASSRQGYTEAFF. Read as DNA, the sequence is TGTGCCAGCAGTCGACAGGGGTACACTGAAGCTTTCTTT.